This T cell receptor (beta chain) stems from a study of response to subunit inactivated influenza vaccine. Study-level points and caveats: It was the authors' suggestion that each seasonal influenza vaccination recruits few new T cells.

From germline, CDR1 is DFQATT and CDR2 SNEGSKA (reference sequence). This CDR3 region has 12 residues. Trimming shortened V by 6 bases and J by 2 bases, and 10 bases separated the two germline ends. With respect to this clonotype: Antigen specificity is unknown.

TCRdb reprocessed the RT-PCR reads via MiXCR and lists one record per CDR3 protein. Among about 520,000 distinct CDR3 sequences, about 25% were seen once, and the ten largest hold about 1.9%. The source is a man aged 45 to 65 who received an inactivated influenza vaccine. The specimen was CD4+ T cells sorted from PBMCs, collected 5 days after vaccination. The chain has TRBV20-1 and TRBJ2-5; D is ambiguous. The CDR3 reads CSAVEQQETQYF. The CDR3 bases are TGCAGTGCGGTCGAACAGCAAGAGACCCAGTACTTC.